The 7 T cell receptor beta chains below all came from one sample that was sequenced in a study of T cells in Graves' hyperthyroidism and ophthalmopathy. The CDR3 regions of TCR beta were amplified from RNA transcripts. In the first-round RT-PCR of the TCR CDR3, the HTBI primer set was used. One entry per CDR3 protein, called by TCRdb with MiXCR from the multiplex PCR reads. The data show almost 600,000 distinct CDR3 sequences, about 15% seen once. Sample: blood. The receptors were sampled from a woman aged 25-40 years with Graves' hyperthyroidism that later progressed to Graves' ophthalmopathy.

The genes are TRBV19 and TRBJ1-5; the D gene is possibly TRBD1 (6 bases). The CDR3 is 17 amino acids. Per germline, CDR1 LNHDA and CDR2 SQIVND (reference sequence). V dropped 6 bases and J dropped 7 bases, with 25 bases sitting between them. CDR3 sequence (DNA): TGTGCCAGTAGCATTCTTAACAGGGCTATCTCCGGGCAGCCCCAGCATTTT. It yields the protein CASSILNRAISGQPQHF.

This clonotype showed up many times. V is TRBV10-1 and J is TRBJ1-1; 8 nucleotides align to TRBD1. Germline V gene sequence: CDR1 WNHNN, CDR2 SYGVQD (reference sequence). V lost 7 bases, J lost 6 bases, and 7 bases stayed unmatched. The CDR3 runs 13 residues. CDR3 residues: CASIGQGNAEAFF. In DNA form, the CDR3 reads TGCGCCAGCATAGGACAGGGAAACGCTGAAGCTTTCTTT.

This clonotype has more than one count but fewer than ten. This sequence joins TRBV5-8 and TRBJ2-5, with D perhaps TRBD1 or TRBD2 (6 bases each). V lost 0 bases, J lost 5 bases, and 20 bases lay in between. CDR1 and CDR2 from the germline V gene are SGHTS and YDEGEE. This CDR3 has 17 amino acids. The CDR3 protein is CASSLGTGGPRTETQYF. The DNA for the CDR3 is TGTGCCAGCAGCTTGGGAACTGGGGGGCCTAGAACGGAGACCCAGTACTTC.

This clonotype was seen at least ten times. The gene calls are TRBV28 and TRBJ1-2; 10 nucleotides line up with TRBD1. This CDR3 has 15 residues. Germline-derived CDR1 and CDR2 are MDHEN and SYDVKM. Trimming cost V 2 bases and J 4 bases; bases outside gene matches: 4. The CDR3 DNA follows: TGTGCCAGCAGTTTAGCGGGACAGGGGTCCTATGGCTACACCTTC. Amino acid sequence: CASSLAGQGSYGYTF.

This clonotype appeared many times. The V call is TRBV7-9, the J call TRBJ2-7, with D possibly called TRBD1 or TRBD2 (6 bases each). The V end lost 1 base, the J end lost 3 bases, and 16 bases lay between the germline ends. The CDR3 spans 16 residues. Looked up from germline, CDR1 is SEHNR and CDR2 is FQNEAQ (reference sequence). CDR3 sequence (DNA): TGTGCCAGCAGCTTAGGACACGGAGGGGGAGACTACGAGCAGTACTTC. Amino acid sequence: CASSLGHGGGDYEQYF.

This clonotype was seen ten or more times. The chain has TRBV12-3 or TRBV12-4 and TRBJ2-2, with 14 bases lining up with TRBD2. The CDR3 covers 17 residues. The J segment lost 5 bases and the V segment lost 5 bases, leaving 7 bases of the junction unmatched. The CDR3 DNA follows: TGTGCCAGCAGTCCGACTAGCGGGAGGGTAAAAACCGGGGAGCTGTTTTTT. It encodes CASSPTSGRVKTGELFF.

This clonotype has a count of ten or more. This chain links TRBV5-1 with TRBJ2-7; tentative D call: TRBD2 (6 bases). CDR1 is SGHRS and CDR2 is YFSETQ in the germline V gene. Between the trimmed V and J ends, which lost 3 bases and 5 bases, there was a span of 12 bases. The CDR3 covers 13 residues. The CDR3 DNA sequence: TGCGCCAGCAGCTGGGGACCGGGGGACGAGCAGTACTTC. Encoded protein: CASSWGPGDEQYF.